These 2 T cell receptor beta chains share one sample of origin, sequenced in a study of PD-L1 blockade in urothelial cancer. Time point here: pretreatment peripheral blood. Assay: immunoSEQ multiplex PCR; the TCRdb copy retains only in-frame clones and omits some. The sample shows more than 35,000 clones, around four fifths of them seen only once. This specimen consisted of PBMCs, obtained around atezolizumab (anti-PD-L1) treatment. The origin of the receptors is a man aged 80 or over with urothelial cancer.

This clone was counted only a few times. The chain recombines TRBV27 with TRBJ2-6, with D perhaps TRBD2 (7 bases). Trimming removed 5 bases from V and 0 bases from J, with 11 bases in between. The germline V gene encodes CDR1 MNHEY and CDR2 SMNVEV (reference sequence). This CDR3 has 16 residues. The CDR3 DNA reads TGTGCCAGCAGTCGGGGGGCCCTCTCTGGGGCCAACGTCCTGACTTTC. Protein sequence: CASSRGALSGANVLTF. Looking up the rest from reference TRBV27 and TRBJ2-6 gives the full variable domain: EAQVTQNPRYLITVTGKKLTVTCSQNMNHEYMSWYRQDPGLGLRQIYYSMNVEVTDKGDVPEGYKVSRKEKRNFPLILESPSPNQTSLYFCASSRGALSGANVLTFGAGSRLTVL.

This rearrangement joins TRBV9 to TRBJ2-2; unclear D gene. The CDR3 length is 14 residues. Looked up from germline, CDR1 is SGDLS and CDR2 is YYNGEE. Trimming took 0 bases from V and 1 from J, leaving 4 bases between them. CDR3 coding DNA: TGTGCCAGCAGCGTAGCTCTGAACACCGGGGAGCTGTTTTTT. Its translation is CASSVALNTGELFF.